The 15 T cell receptor beta chains below were found in one sample sequenced in a study of T cell changes during pregnancy in multiple sclerosis. Assay: immunoSEQ multiplex PCR; the TCRdb copy retains only in-frame clones and omits some. The repertoire has approximately 44,000 clones, roughly nine tenths of them found once; the top ten carry 0.73%. Sequences were derived from CD4+ T cells from peripheral blood mononuclear cells, sampled before pregnancy. The receptor source for this set is a female donor with multiple sclerosis, enrolled in a pregnancy study.

This chain uses TRBV11-2 with TRBJ1-2; TRBD1 aligns across 9 bases. Trimming removed 5 bases from V and 2 bases from J; junction bases left unmatched: 3. Germline V gene lookup returns CDR1 SGHAT and CDR2 FQNNGV. The CDR3 is 14 amino acids. The DNA for the CDR3 is TGTGCCAGCAGCACCGGACAGGGGAACTATGGCTACACCTTC. Protein product: CASSTGQGNYGYTF.

This chain connects TRBV5-4 to TRBJ2-5, with 16 bases lining up with TRBD2. The CDR3 runs to 16 residues. The trim removed 3 bases at V and 7 bases at J, leaving 6 bases unmatched. Germline CDR1 and CDR2: SGHNT and YYREEE (reference sequence). CDR3 in DNA: TGTGCCAGCAGCTCCGGGACTAGCGGGGGGGCCGCGACCCAGTACTTC. Encoded protein: CASSSGTSGGAATQYF. Full variable domain (outside the CDR3, taken from reference TRBV5-4 and TRBJ2-5): ETGVTQSPTHLIKTRGQQVTLRCSSQSGHNTVSWYQQALGQGPQFIFQYYREEENGRGNFPPRFSGLQFPNYSSELNVNALELDDSALYLCASSSGTSGGAATQYFGPGTRLLVL.

The rearrangement uses TRBV7-6 and TRBJ1-1; D unresolved. CDR3 length equals 17 residues. Germline CDR1 SGHVS, CDR2 FNYEAQ. V lost 2 bases to trimming and J lost 1 base, with 17 bases between them. The CDR3 coding sequence is TGTGCCAGCAGCTTAAACCGGCCCGGGAGGGCGAACACTGAAGCTTTCTTT. The encoded protein is CASSLNRPGRANTEAFF.

CDR3 in amino acids: CASSQFGPIAGGVADTQYF. CDR3 sequence (DNA): TGCGCCAGCAGTCAATTTGGCCCCATAGCGGGGGGAGTAGCAGATACGCAGTATTTT. The chain uses TRBV23-1 and TRBJ2-3; 10 nucleotides align to TRBD2. TRBV23-1 is filed as an ORF, its function uncertain. The CDR3 runs 19 residues. V dropped 1 base and J dropped 4; count of bases not matched to a gene: 14.

The chain uses TRBV7-3 and TRBJ2-2, with 11 nucleotides matching TRBD1. CDR3 length: 18 amino acids. The V gene end was trimmed by 5 bases and the J gene end by 5 bases; junction bases not matched to a gene: 13. CDR1 is SGHTA, CDR2 FQGTGA, per germline. The CDR3: CASSPGLGTGGYTGELFF. The CDR3 DNA reads TGTGCCAGCAGCCCAGGTCTCGGGACAGGGGGTTATACCGGGGAGCTGTTTTTT.

The sample holds a few counts of this clone. This chain links TRBV5-1 with TRBJ1-2, with D possibly matching TRBD1 (6 bases). The germline gives CDR1 SGHRS, CDR2 YFSETQ. The CDR3 contains 13 residues. The V end lost 4 bases, the J end lost 6 bases, and 13 bases lay between the germline ends. In DNA, the CDR3 is TGCGCCAGCAGCGCGGCAGGGGACAATGGCTACACCTTC. The encoded protein is CASSAAGDNGYTF.

The chain carries TRBV5-1 and TRBJ2-3; TRBD2 might be the D (5 bases). V dropped 2 bases and J dropped 9 bases, with 13 bases sitting between them. There are 13 residues in the CDR3. Germline lookup yields CDR1 SGHRS and CDR2 YFSETQ. The CDR3 protein is CASSFPGIRTQYF. CDR3 DNA sequence: TGCGCCAGCAGCTTCCCGGGGATCCGGACGCAGTATTTT.

This sequence joins TRBV18 and TRBJ1-2; tentative D call: TRBD1 (6 bases). V was pared by 3 bases and J by 8 bases, with 16 bases between. CDR3 length: 14 amino acids. CDR1 KGHSH and CDR2 LQKENI come from the germline V gene. Here the CDR3 DNA reads TGTGCCAGCTCACCGACTCGGGACACTGGCGGCTACACCTTC. This translates into CASSPTRDTGGYTF.

V usage is TRBV7-2 and J usage is TRBJ2-3, with D maybe TRBD2 (5 bases). The V gene's germline CDR1 is SGHTA and CDR2 FQGNSA. Trimming cost V 2 bases and J 6 bases, with 9 bases left between them. This CDR3 has 13 amino acids. CDR3 amino acids: CASSLRPGDTQYF. The CDR3 nucleotides are TGTGCCAGCAGCTTACGTCCGGGGGATACGCAGTATTTT.

The sample holds one count of this clone. The chain employs TRBV2 and TRBJ2-3, with D possibly being TRBD2 (6 bases). Germline values: CDR1 SNHLY, CDR2 FYNNEI. The CDR3 runs 13 residues. V was trimmed by 3 bases and J by 5 bases, leaving 9 bases between them. In DNA, the CDR3 is TGTGCCAGCAGTGAGCGGGGCGGAGATACGCAGTATTTT. This encodes CASSERGGDTQYF.

This chain connects TRBV15 to TRBJ1-3; D gene unclear. The V gene lost 0 bases and the J gene lost 7 bases, with 16 bases spanning the gap. The CDR3 has 16 amino acids. CDR1 is LNHNV and CDR2 is YYDKDF in the germline V gene (reference sequence). Written as DNA, the CDR3 is TGTGCCACCAGCAGAGATCGGTCACCTATTCCGAACACCATATATTTT. Translation: CATSRDRSPIPNTIYF.

This chain uses TRBV4-3 with TRBJ1-6; D remains ambiguous. The CDR3 loop spans 16 amino acids. V dropped 1 base and J dropped 6 bases, with 13 bases sitting between them. Germline values: CDR1 LGHNA, CDR2 YSLEER. In nucleotides, the CDR3 is TGCGCCAGCAGCCAAGGGTCGCGGGTTGGTAATTCACCCCTCCACTTT. Translated, it gives CASSQGSRVGNSPLHF.

This chain connects TRBV19 to TRBJ2-3; D is undetermined. Trimming pared 1 base from V and 2 bases from J, leaving 7 bases between. This CDR3 is built from 14 residues. Germline V gene data show CDR1 as LNHDA and CDR2 as SQIVND (reference sequence). The CDR3 DNA reads as TGTGCCAGTAGTATAGGAGCCCACACAGATACGCAGTATTTT. This sequence encodes CASSIGAHTDTQYF.

The rearrangement joins TRBV18 to TRBJ1-1; D is unclear. CDR3 length: 15 amino acids. Trimming took off 0 bases at V and 0 bases at J, with 8 bases between the two ends. Germline loops: CDR1 KGHSH, CDR2 LQKENI. CDR3 amino acids: CASSPPGSLNTEAFF. CDR3 in DNA: TGTGCCAGCTCACCACCGGGGAGCCTGAACACTGAAGCTTTCTTT. Drawing the rest from reference TRBV18 and TRBJ1-1, the complete variable domain is NAGVMQNPRHLVRRRGQEARLRCSPMKGHSHVYWYRQLPEEGLKFMVYLQKENIIDESGMPKERFSAEFPKEGPSILRIQQVVRGDSAAYFCASSPPGSLNTEAFFGQGTRLTVV.

In its sample, this clone is medium-sized (0.01 to 0.1%). This rearrangement joins TRBV9 to TRBJ2-7, with TRBD1 identical over 10 bases. CDR3 length equals 15 residues. Germline values: CDR1 SGDLS, CDR2 YYNGEE. V dropped 3 bases and J dropped 5; count of bases not matched to a gene: 8. Here the CDR3 DNA reads TGTGCCAGCAGCGGACGGGACAGGGGTACCCACGAGCAGTACTTC. The encoded protein is CASSGRDRGTHEQYF. Full variable domain (rest looked up from reference TRBV9 and TRBJ2-7): DSGVTQTPKHLITATGQRVTLRCSPRSGDLSVYWYQQSLDQGLQFLIQYYNGEERAKGNILERFSAQQFPDLHSELNLSSLELGDSALYFCASSGRDRGTHEQYFGPGTRLTVT.